This record looks at one T cell receptor (beta chain) sequence and its context. Its antigen is unidentified. The sample belongs to a study of cytomegalovirus exposure and HLA in healthy donors. In the study overall: An earlier analysis identified more than 90 million unique TCR beta sequences in approximately 170 million T cells. The study's findings and limits: A later analysis linked a missense variant in DCLRE1C to the trimming of TCR beta V and J genes. In vitro checks showed that a few CMV-associated chains really do target CMV antigens. Another analysis was done later, and it associated around 17,000 TCR beta sequences with HLA alleles at 0.05 false discovery rate.

Germline V gives CDR1 ENHRY, CDR2 SYGVKD. V gave up 6 bases and J gave up 7 bases, with 21 bases separating them. There are 15 residues in the CDR3. PCR was performed using 60 Vbeta and 13 Jbeta primers. Profiling relied on immunoSEQ multiplex PCR, and the TCRdb table lists in-frame clones only, not all of them. This sample carries about 100,000 clones, around 80% of them seen once, and the ten largest clones take just over 0.75%. This sequence joins TRBV10-3 and TRBJ1-2; D not resolved. Sequencing was performed on PBMCs. The clonotype originates from a woman in her sixties in good health and CMV-seronegative. The CDR3 protein is CAIRPGPNLEGGYTF. Written as DNA, the CDR3 is TGTGCCATCAGGCCAGGACCAAACCTCGAGGGTGGCTACACCTTC.